The 3 T cell receptor beta chains below were found in one sample sequenced in a study of cytomegalovirus exposure and HLA in healthy donors. The PCR used 60 Vbeta and 13 Jbeta primers. Profiled with immunoSEQ multiplex PCR; TCRdb holds only in-frame clones, not every one. The data contain around 180,000 clones, approximately 84% of them singletons. Sequenced sample: PBMCs. Every receptor here comes from a girl aged 5 to 17 in good health and CMV-seropositive.

The rearrangement joins TRBV5-5 to TRBJ2-7; no reliable D call. Germline V gene sequence: CDR1 SGHKS, CDR2 YYEKEE (reference sequence). V was clipped by 0 bases and J by 2 bases, with 12 bases between them. The CDR3 is 15 residues long. CDR3 bases: TGTGCCAGCAGCTTGGCCCTGGCGGTTACCTACGAGCAGTACTTC. Protein sequence: CASSLALAVTYEQYF.

This sequence joins TRBV18 and TRBJ1-2; the D gene is possibly TRBD1 (5 bases). Germline V lookup: CDR1 KGHSH, CDR2 LQKENI. V was shortened by 1 base and J by 6 bases, with 6 bases between the two germline ends. This CDR3 is built from 12 residues. CDR3 sequence (DNA): TGTGCCAGCTCACCACAGGGGAATGGCTACACCTTC. Protein: CASSPQGNGYTF.

The genes are TRBV6-5 and TRBJ1-1, with D tentatively TRBD1 (6 bases). V shed 5 bases and J shed 1 base, with 11 bases lying between them. Germline V gene sequence: CDR1 MNHEY, CDR2 SVGAGI. The CDR3 consists of 14 residues. The CDR3 DNA follows: TGTGCCAGCAGTGAAGGGACAAGGAACACTGAAGCTTTCTTT. This codes for CASSEGTRNTEAFF.